This T cell receptor beta chain was sequenced in a study of cytomegalovirus exposure and HLA in healthy donors. V trimming: 0 bases; J trimming: 2 bases; junction bases outside the gene matches: 4. CDR1 and CDR2 from the germline V gene are SGHRS and YFSETQ. The CDR3 loop spans 16 amino acids. PCR employed 60 Vbeta and 13 Jbeta primers. Repertoires were generated with immunoSEQ multiplex PCR, while TCRdb's copy carries only in-frame clones and drops some. The table shows roughly 200,000 clones, with 70% to 90% occurring only once. V and J are TRBV5-1 and TRBJ2-3; TRBD2 agrees at 9 bases. The source is a woman aged 50 to 60 in good health and CMV-seronegative. The sequencing input was PBMCs. The CDR3, as DNA: TGCGCCAGCAGCTTGGATCTAGCGGGAAACACAGATACGCAGTATTTT. Its protein is CASSLDLAGNTDTQYF. Combining the CDR3 with reference TRBV5-1 and TRBJ2-3 gives the whole variable domain KAGVTQTPRYLIKTRGQQVTLSCSPISGHRSVSWYQQTPGQGLQFLFEYFSETQRNKGNFPGRFSGRQFSNSRSEMNVSTLELGDSALYLCASSLDLAGNTDTQYFGPGTRLTVL.